A single sample gave rise to the 9 T cell receptor beta chains below, sequenced in a study of cytomegalovirus exposure and HLA in healthy donors. Clones were read by immunoSEQ multiplex PCR, and TCRdb kept only the in-frame ones, dropping some. The sample contains some 140,000 clones, roughly four fifths of which appear only once. Sequencing input: PBMCs. The origin of the receptors is a woman aged 25 to 39 in good health and CMV-seronegative.

The rearrangement joins TRBV6-6 to TRBJ1-3; D uncertain. Trimming took 6 bases from V and 3 from J, leaving 12 bases between them. The CDR3 is made up of 14 amino acids. Germline V gene sequence: CDR1 MNHNY, CDR2 SVGAGI (reference sequence). CDR3 DNA: TGTGCCAGCAGGGTTTGGCGGGGTGGAAACACCATATATTTT. It specifies CASRVWRGGNTIYF.

This clone was detected a few times. The V call is TRBV19, the J call TRBJ2-3; 9 nucleotides agree with TRBD1. CDR3 length equals 14 residues. CDR1 is LNHDA and CDR2 is SQIVND in the germline V gene (reference sequence). V dropped 4 bases and J dropped 3; count of bases not matched to a gene: 2. CDR3 sequence reads: CASSNRGQTDTQYF. The CDR3 DNA follows: TGTGCCAGTAGTAACAGGGGGCAGACAGATACGCAGTATTTT.

The chain employs TRBV7-2 and TRBJ1-5; 7 bases are a match to TRBD1. Trimming took 5 bases from V and 4 from J; bases not matched to a gene: 5. Germline V gene lookup returns CDR1 SGHTA and CDR2 FQGNSA. This CDR3 has 14 residues. The CDR3 DNA reads TGTGCCAGCAGCCCCTACAGGGGAAATCAGCCCCAGCATTTT. This encodes CASSPYRGNQPQHF.

The chain employs TRBV18 and TRBJ2-5, with D unclear. The CDR3 consists of 13 residues. Per the germline V gene, CDR1 is KGHSH and CDR2 is LQKENI. V shed 2 bases and J shed 0 bases, with 4 bases lying between them. For the CDR3, the DNA is TGTGCCAGCTCACCAAACAACCAAGAGACCCAGTACTTC. Protein sequence: CASSPNNQETQYF.

The V gene is TRBV7-2, the J gene TRBJ2-2; 8 bases agree with TRBD2. Germline loops: CDR1 SGHTA, CDR2 FQGNSA. The CDR3 contains 14 residues. With 3 bases clipped from V and 4 bases from J, the junction kept 1 base outside the gene matches. CDR3 protein: CASSFRGGTGELFF. CDR3 nucleotide sequence: TGTGCCAGCAGCTTTCGGGGGGGCACCGGGGAGCTGTTTTTT.

The chain carries TRBV9 and TRBJ1-2, with TRBD1 matching over 8 bases. This CDR3 spans 16 amino acids. V gave up 4 bases and J gave up 4 bases; unmatched junction bases: 12. From germline, CDR1 is SGDLS and CDR2 YYNGEE. As DNA, the CDR3 is TGTGCCAGCAGCCCCGACGGACAGGGTATATTCTATGGCTACACCTTC. Its protein product is CASSPDGQGIFYGYTF. Full variable domain (missing parts from reference TRBV9 and TRBJ1-2): DSGVTQTPKHLITATGQRVTLRCSPRSGDLSVYWYQQSLDQGLQFLIQYYNGEERAKGNILERFSAQQFPDLHSELNLSSLELGDSALYFCASSPDGQGIFYGYTFGSGTRLTVV.

This chain joins TRBV2 and TRBJ2-7, with D possibly TRBD2 on 7 matching bases. The V end was cut by 7 bases, the J end by 4 bases, with 17 bases between. The CDR3 is 14 residues long. The germline CDR1 and CDR2 sequences are SNHLY and FYNNEI. The CDR3 DNA reads as TGTGCCAGCATGGGGAGGGGGGCCCAGTACGAGCAGTACTTC. Amino acid sequence: CASMGRGAQYEQYF.

The rearrangement links TRBV18 to TRBJ2-3, with TRBD1 matching over 8 bases. The junction had 13 bases not matched to a gene; V was cut back by 0 bases and J by 5 bases. The CDR3 runs 18 residues. The germline CDR1 and CDR2 sequences are KGHSH and LQKENI. CDR3 protein: CASSPPRGRESIRDTQYF. CDR3 in DNA: TGTGCCAGCTCACCACCCAGGGGGCGCGAGTCAATCCGAGATACGCAGTATTTT.

This chain uses TRBV6-6 with TRBJ2-1, with D possibly being TRBD2 (5 bases). The CDR3 extends over 16 amino acids. Germline V lookup: CDR1 MNHNY, CDR2 SVGAGI (reference sequence). With 0 bases removed from V and 4 bases from J, the gap between germline ends came to 13 bases. Here the CDR3 DNA reads TGTGCCAGCAGTTACTCCTATCTAGAGGGATACAATGAGCAGTTCTTC. Its protein is CASSYSYLEGYNEQFF.